Detailed here is one T cell receptor (beta chain). The antigen is unknown. The data belong to a study of cytomegalovirus exposure and HLA in healthy donors. Study-level findings and limits: The classifier reportedly diagnosed cytomegalovirus status with high sensitivity and specificity. In a later analysis, first-cohort TCR clusters were found to tend to co-occur in the approximately 120 validation repertoires. Cytomegalovirus association was assigned to about 150 TCR beta chains. While the bulk of TCR sequences proved rare, some public TCRs turned up in many donors.

Germline lookup yields CDR1 MNHEY and CDR2 SVGAGI. The CDR3 has 14 amino acids. V lost 10 bases and J lost 2; bases outside the gene matches: 9. Produced via immunoSEQ multiplex PCR; TCRdb's table is partial and in-frame only. The data show 150,000 to 200,000 clones, roughly 82% seen once. This TCR came from a woman aged 18-29 years in good health and CMV-seronegative. The chain joins TRBV6-5 to TRBJ2-3; 7 bases match TRBD2. Sequencing was done on a sample of PBMCs. The CDR3 sequence: CATSRGVDTDTQYF. The CDR3 nucleotides are TGTGCCACCTCCCGGGGGGTTGACACAGATACGCAGTATTTT.